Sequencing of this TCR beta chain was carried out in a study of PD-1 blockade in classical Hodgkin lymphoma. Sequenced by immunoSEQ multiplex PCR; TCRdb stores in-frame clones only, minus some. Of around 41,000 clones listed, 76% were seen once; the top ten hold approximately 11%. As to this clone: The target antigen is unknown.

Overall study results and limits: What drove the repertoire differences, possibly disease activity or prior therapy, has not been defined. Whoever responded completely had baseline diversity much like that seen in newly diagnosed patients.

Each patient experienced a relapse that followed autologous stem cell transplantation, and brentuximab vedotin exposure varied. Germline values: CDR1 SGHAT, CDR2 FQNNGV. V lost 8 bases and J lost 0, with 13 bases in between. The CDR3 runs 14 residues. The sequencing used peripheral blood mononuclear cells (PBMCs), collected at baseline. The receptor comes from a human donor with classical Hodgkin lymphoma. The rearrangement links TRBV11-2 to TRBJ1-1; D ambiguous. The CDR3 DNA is TGTGCCAGCGCCGAGTTGGATGTGAACACTGAAGCTTTCTTT. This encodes CASAELDVNTEAFF.